Below are 13 T cell receptor beta chains sequenced from a single sample in a study of cytomegalovirus exposure and HLA in healthy donors. Vbeta (60) and Jbeta (13) primers were used in the PCR. Clones were read by immunoSEQ multiplex PCR, and TCRdb kept only the in-frame ones, dropping some. The sample carries approximately 190,000 clones, 70% to 80% recorded once. Sequenced sample: PBMCs. The source is a woman aged 25 to 39 in good health and CMV-seropositive.

This clone was observed a handful of times. The rearrangement joins TRBV4-1 to TRBJ1-5; 7 bases match TRBD1. V lost 2 bases and J lost 9; bases outside the gene matches: 7. CDR3 length: 14 residues. CDR1 and CDR2 (germline): MGHRA, YSYEKL. The CDR3 spells CASSQRQGLGPQHF. CDR3 nucleotide sequence: TGCGCCAGCAGCCAAAGACAGGGTCTCGGGCCCCAGCATTTT.

The V gene is TRBV7-2, the J gene TRBJ1-5, with 7 positions matching TRBD1. CDR3 length: 15 amino acids. From germline, CDR1 is SGHTA and CDR2 FQGNSA. The junction had 7 bases not matched to a gene; V was cut back by 5 bases and J by 3 bases. CDR3 region: CASSPRGQSNQPQHF. The CDR3, as DNA: TGTGCCAGCAGCCCAAGGGGACAGTCCAATCAGCCCCAGCATTTT.

This clone was picked up a small number of times. The chain has TRBV29-1 and TRBJ2-7; 16 nucleotides line up with TRBD2. The CDR3 contains 15 residues. Germline CDR1 is SQVTM and CDR2 is ANQGSEA. The V gene end was trimmed by 3 bases and the J gene end by 7 bases; junction bases not matched to a gene: 6. CDR3 DNA sequence: TGCAGCGTTGACTTGGGACTAGCGGGAGGGGGTGAGCAGTACTTC. Translating it yields CSVDLGLAGGGEQYF.

The chain links TRBV5-8 to TRBJ2-1, with 7 bases matching TRBD2. The CDR3 sequence is 14 residues long. The J segment lost 8 bases and the V segment lost 1 base, leaving 6 bases of the junction unmatched. The germline V gene has CDR1 SGHTS and CDR2 YDEGEE. The CDR3 DNA follows: TGTGCCAGCAGCTTGTACCGGACTAGGTATGAGCAGTTCTTC. Translation: CASSLYRTRYEQFF.

This clone has just one count. The chain uses TRBV7-8 and TRBJ1-2, with D possibly TRBD1 on 5 matching bases. The V gene's germline CDR1 is SGHVS and CDR2 FQNEAQ. Trimming shortened V by 5 bases and J by 2 bases, and 15 bases separated the two germline ends. The CDR3 consists of 15 residues. This CDR3 is CASSPMGHGNYGYTF. For the CDR3, the DNA is TGTGCCAGCAGCCCCATGGGGCACGGAAACTATGGCTACACCTTC.

The chain joins TRBV28 to TRBJ1-2, with D tentatively TRBD1 (5 bases). Germline V gene lookup returns CDR1 MDHEN and CDR2 SYDVKM. Trimming shortened V by 2 bases and J by 12 bases, and 19 bases separated the two germline ends. This CDR3 spans 14 amino acids. CDR3 sequence: CASSLRAGLRRNTF. Here the CDR3 DNA reads TGTGCCAGCAGTTTACGGGCAGGGTTAAGAAGGAACACCTTC.

This clone has only one observation. The V gene is TRBV4-2, the J gene TRBJ2-7; 9 bases line up with TRBD2. Germline V lookup: CDR1 LGHNA, CDR2 YNFKEQ. The CDR3 is 16 residues long. The ends lost 1 base at V and 2 bases at J; junction bases unmatched: 6. The CDR3, as DNA: TGTGCCAGCAGCCAAGTAGCTAGCGGGGAAGCCTACGAGCAGTACTTC. This translates into CASSQVASGEAYEQYF.

Written as DNA, the CDR3 is TGTGCCAGCAGCTCCCGTACAACAGATACGCAGTATTTT. Translation: CASSSRTTDTQYF. The rearrangement uses TRBV7-6 and TRBJ2-3; D call uncertain. The V gene lost 4 bases and the J gene lost 3 bases, with 8 bases spanning the gap. Germline assignment: CDR1 SGHVS and CDR2 FNYEAQ. The CDR3 contains 13 residues.

The chain has TRBV6-1 and TRBJ2-7; D possibly corresponds to TRBD2 (5 bases). The CDR3 covers 14 residues. CDR1 and CDR2 from the germline V gene are MNHNS and SASEGT. V was trimmed by 7 bases and J by 5 bases, leaving 18 bases between them. The CDR3 DNA reads as TGTGCCAGCAAGAAGGAGGCCAGTAGGGACGAGCAGTACTTC. It translates to CASKKEASRDEQYF.

V and J are TRBV27 and TRBJ1-1; 10 bases match TRBD1. J gave up 1 base and V 4 bases, and 9 bases lay outside the gene matches. Looked up from germline, CDR1 is MNHEY and CDR2 is SMNVEV (reference sequence). CDR3 length equals 17 residues. The chain's CDR3 is CASSSGTGVFGNTEAFF. The CDR3, as DNA: TGTGCCAGCAGTTCCGGGACAGGGGTATTTGGGAACACTGAAGCTTTCTTT.

This clone was seen a single time. This chain links TRBV5-1 with TRBJ2-7, with TRBD2 matching 9 bases. The ends lost 3 bases at V and 1 base at J; junction bases unmatched: 5. The CDR3 covers 15 residues. CDR1 and CDR2 from the germline V gene are SGHRS and YFSETQ. The CDR3 protein is CASSWGLAESYEQYF. The CDR3 DNA is TGCGCCAGCAGCTGGGGACTAGCAGAATCCTACGAGCAGTACTTC.

The chain carries TRBV14 and TRBJ2-3; 7 positions agree with TRBD1. Trimming at V came to 2 bases and at J to 5 bases, leaving 7 bases not matched to a gene. The CDR3 runs to 15 residues. Germline lookup yields CDR1 SGHDN and CDR2 FVKESK. CDR3 in DNA: TGTGCCAGCAGCCAACTGACAGGGAAGGGAGATACGCAGTATTTT. This gives the protein CASSQLTGKGDTQYF.

Here the CDR3 DNA reads TGTGCCAGCAGCCCCGACAGGAATCAGCCCCAGCATTTT. It codes for CASSPDRNQPQHF. This chain joins TRBV7-8 and TRBJ1-5; D may be TRBD1 (6 bases). The V gene lost 5 bases and the J gene lost 4 bases, with 9 bases spanning the gap. There are 13 residues in the CDR3. CDR1 and CDR2 from the germline V gene are SGHVS and FQNEAQ.